This is a list of T cell receptor beta chains from one sample in a study of T cell repertoires in cytomegalovirus infection. Antigen specificity for these receptors is unknown. TCRdb re-analysed the reads in MiXCR, keeping a single row per CDR3 protein. Counted here are 700,000 to 900,000 distinct CDR3 sequences, almost 30% occurring once; the ten biggest clones make up around 14%. The material sequenced was cultured CD8+ T cells from PBMCs, taken from culture after CMV antigen stimulation. These receptors all come from a human donor in good health (CMV status not recorded). Some clones in this sample may be carry-over from other donors' samples. The CDR3 runs from the conserved cysteine through the conserved F or W. Each record gives: J gene, D gene, V gene, clone size, CDR3 DNA, CDR3 protein. The D gene is left open where the match is weak. Expanded clones get a size class; other rows say once, few or many, or leave the size out.

TRBJ2-5	.	TRBV5-4	few	TGTGCCAGCAGCTTGGGGGTTTCTCCGGAGACCCAGTACTTC	CASSLGVSPETQYF
TRBJ2-3	.	TRBV2	.	TGTGCCAGCAGTGAGGAGCGTTGGGGCACAGATACGCAGTATTTT	CASSEERWGTDTQYF
TRBJ1-5	.	TRBV28	.	TGTGCCAGCAGTCGTGTGTATAGCAATCAGCCCCAGCATTTT	CASSRVYSNQPQHF
TRBJ1-2	.	TRBV12-3/TRBV12-4	.	TGTGCCAACAGTGCCCCAGGGGAAGGCTACACCTTC	CANSAPGEGYTF
TRBJ1-2	TRBD1	TRBV20-1	.	TGCAGTGCTAGGTACGAGGGACAGGCCTATGGCTACACCTTC	CSARYEGQAYGYTF
TRBJ2-1	.	TRBV12-3/TRBV12-4	few	TGTGCCAGCACTCTAGGCCGGTCTCTGCAGTTCTTC	CASTLGRSLQFF
TRBJ2-1	.	TRBV6-2/TRBV6-3	.	TGTGCCAGCAGGGACTTATCGGGGACAATAGACTACAATGAGCAGTTCTTC	CASRDLSGTIDYNEQFF
TRBJ2-2	TRBD1	TRBV7-9	.	TGTGACAGCAGCTCCGGGACAGGGGGTACCGGGGAGCTGTTTTTT	CDSSSGTGGTGELFF
TRBJ1-1	.	TRBV6-1	many	TGTGCCAGCAGTTTCTCTGTGGAGGGAGTCGTGAACACTGAAGCTTTCTTT	CASSFSVEGVVNTEAFF
TRBJ1-1	.	TRBV6-2/TRBV6-3	.	TGTGCCAGCAGTTACGACGGTCCGAACACTGAAGCTTTCTTT	CASSYDGPNTEAFF
TRBJ2-1	.	TRBV27	.	TGTGCCAGCGCTGGACAGGGAGGGTTCTACAATGAGCAGTTCTTC	CASAGQGGFYNEQFF
TRBJ2-7	.	TRBV2	.	TGTGCCAGCAGTGCCGTGGGGGACCTCTACGAGCAGTACTTC	CASSAVGDLYEQYF
TRBJ1-1	.	TRBV7-9	.	TGTGCCAGCAGCTTAATGCTAGGAGCTTTCTTT	CASSLMLGAFF
TRBJ2-6	TRBD2	TRBV19	many	TGTGCCAGTAGTGCCAATAGTCGGGAGGTCTCTGGGGCCAACGTCCTGACTTTC	CASSANSREVSGANVLTF
TRBJ1-5	TRBD1	TRBV19	few	TGTGCCAGTAGTGGCACAGGGGCCAATCAGCCCCAGCATTTT	CASSGTGANQPQHF
TRBJ2-5	.	TRBV11-2	.	TGTGCCAGCAGCTCGGACTATCAAGAGACCCAGTACTTC	CASSSDYQETQYF
TRBJ1-2	.	TRBV4-1	.	TGCGCCAGCAGCCAACGGATCGTGGACAACTATGGCTACACCTTC	CASSQRIVDNYGYTF
TRBJ2-1	TRBD1	TRBV6-6	few	TGTGCCAGCAGTTACCGCGGGACAGGGGATGAGCAGTTCTTC	CASSYRGTGDEQFF
TRBJ2-3	TRBD2	TRBV20-1	few	TGCAGTGCTAGAGCCCCCCCCCGACTAGCGGGTCGAACAGATACGCAGTATTTT	CSARAPPRLAGRTDTQYF
TRBJ2-5	TRBD1	TRBV28	few	TGTGCCAGCAGTTCAACCGGGACAGGGGCAGAGACCCAGTACTTC	CASSSTGTGAETQYF
TRBJ2-1	TRBD2	TRBV7-6	many	TGTGCCAGCACCCGACTAGCGGGAGATAATCAGCAGTTCTTC	CASTRLAGDNQQFF
TRBJ2-2	.	TRBV5-6	.	TGTGCCAGCAGTAACGCCGGGGCCAGGAACACCGGGGAGCTGTTTTTT	CASSNAGARNTGELFF
TRBJ1-4	.	TRBV3-1	.	TGTGCCAGCAGCCAGTCCGTGTATTATGAAAAACTGTTTTTT	CASSQSVYYEKLFF
TRBJ1-5	.	TRBV11-2	few	TGTGCCAGCGCTAATAGCAATCAGCCCCAGCATTTT	CASANSNQPQHF
TRBJ1-6	.	TRBV7-6	.	TGTGCCAGCAGCCCTGCGGCGGGCTCCTATAATTCACCCCTCCACTTT	CASSPAAGSYNSPLHF
TRBJ1-1	.	TRBV4-3	many	TGCGCCAGCAGCCAAGACCCGGAGCAGAACACTGAAGCTTTCTTT	CASSQDPEQNTEAFF
TRBJ2-1	TRBD1	TRBV27	.	TGTGCCAGCAGTTTCGGGACAGGCTCCTACTATGAGCAGTTCTTC	CASSFGTGSYYEQFF
TRBJ2-1	.	TRBV4-3	.	TGCGCCAGCAGCCAAGGAATAGGGCTGGAGCAGTTCTTC	CASSQGIGLEQFF
TRBJ1-1	.	TRBV7-3	few	TGTGCCAGCAGCTTAAATCAGGCGGGCAGGGGCGGAACTGAAGCTTTCTTT	CASSLNQAGRGGTEAFF
TRBJ2-1	.	TRBV11-2	.	TGTGCCAGCAGCTTAGCCCCCCCTGGGATAAGGGTGGTCTACAATGAGCAGTTCTTC	CASSLAPPGIRVVYNEQFF
TRBJ2-4	.	TRBV12-3/TRBV12-4	once	TGTGCCAGCAGAGGAGGGACAGACCGTAAAAACATTCAGTACTTC	CASRGGTDRKNIQYF
TRBJ2-1	.	TRBV13	.	TGTGCCAGCAGCTTAGGCCTCAGGTACAATGAGCAGTTCTTC	CASSLGLRYNEQFF
TRBJ2-3	.	TRBV5-1	few	TGCGCCAGCAGCTTGTTGCAAGGGGAGCCAGATACGCAGTATTTT	CASSLLQGEPDTQYF
TRBJ1-2	.	TRBV7-9	.	TGTGCCAGCAGCTTCCTAACAACGGTCCCCCCCTATGGCTACACCTTC	CASSFLTTVPPYGYTF
TRBJ1-2	.	TRBV27	many	TGTGCCAGCAGTTTCGATCTGGGACAAACCCATGGCTACACCTTC	CASSFDLGQTHGYTF
TRBJ2-1	.	TRBV19	.	TGTGCCAGTAGTATTGATGGGTACAATGAGCAGTTCTTC	CASSIDGYNEQFF
TRBJ2-5	.	TRBV7-9	few	TGTGCCAGCAGCTCCCGGACTTTTAAAGAGACCCAGTACTTC	CASSSRTFKETQYF
TRBJ2-1	.	TRBV4-2	.	TGTGCCAGCAGCCAAGATCAACCAATGGCCTACAATGAGCAGTTCTTC	CASSQDQPMAYNEQFF
TRBJ2-7	.	TRBV12-3/TRBV12-4	many	TGTGCCAGCAGTTTCCAGGGGTTCGACGAGCAGTACTTC	CASSFQGFDEQYF
TRBJ2-5	.	TRBV10-3	.	TGTGCCATCAGTGAGCCCCAGGCAGGAGCCTCCGGGGACCAGTACTTC	CAISEPQAGASGDQYF
TRBJ1-1	.	TRBV7-6	many	TGTGCCAGCAGCTTAGCTCCCGTGAACACTGAAGCTTTCTTT	CASSLAPVNTEAFF
TRBJ2-7	TRBD2	TRBV18	few	TGTGCCAGCTCACCACCGAGTAGCGGGTCCTACGAGCAGTACTTC	CASSPPSSGSYEQYF
TRBJ2-7	.	TRBV28	few	TGTGCCAGCAGTTCGCCGAGCTCCTACGAGCAGTACTTC	CASSSPSSYEQYF
TRBJ1-1	.	TRBV19	few	TGTGCCAGTAGTATAGATGCGTGGGCGGAAGCTTTCTTT	CASSIDAWAEAFF
TRBJ1-6	.	TRBV27	many	TGTGCCAGCAGTTTAATAGGGGGGAGCTCCTATAATTCACCCCTCCACTTT	CASSLIGGSSYNSPLHF
TRBJ2-2	TRBD2	TRBV6-4	few	TGTGCCAGCAGTGACTCTTGGACTAGCGGCCTCACCGGGGAGCTGTTTTTT	CASSDSWTSGLTGELFF
TRBJ2-2	TRBD1	TRBV7-7	few	TGTGCTAGCAGCTCCGGGACAGATCTTTTTTTTTCCGGGGAGCTGTTTTTT	CASSSGTDLFFSGELFF
TRBJ2-2	.	TRBV29-1	few	TGCAGCGTTGAAGAGCAGGGAAAAGGGCTGAACACCGGGGAGCTGTTTTTT	CSVEEQGKGLNTGELFF
TRBJ2-5	.	TRBV6-5	.	TGTGCCAGCAGTTACTCGAAGGAGGGGACCCAGTACTTC	CASSYSKEGTQYF
TRBJ1-2	.	TRBV20-1	.	TGCAGTGCTACAGCCGGGACCGGGGGAGGCTACACCTTC	CSATAGTGGGYTF
TRBJ2-1	TRBD2	TRBV24-1	many	TGTGCCACAGCGCCATCCGAAGCGGGGGGGCTGAATGAGCAGTTCTTC	CATAPSEAGGLNEQFF
TRBJ2-1	.	TRBV6-1	.	TGTGCCAGCGTTTCGGCAGGGCCGTTCAATGAGCAGTTCTTC	CASVSAGPFNEQFF
TRBJ1-5	.	TRBV6-7	few	TGTGCCAGCAGTTACGGATGGGAGTCTAGCAATCAGCCCCAGCATTTT	CASSYGWESSNQPQHF
TRBJ2-7	TRBD1	TRBV7-6	few	TGTGCCAGCAGCTTAGCGGACAGGTACTACGAGCAGTACTTC	CASSLADRYYEQYF
TRBJ2-1	.	TRBV27	.	TGTGCCAGCAGTTTTCGCGGCCGCCACAATGAGCAGTTCTTC	CASSFRGRHNEQFF
TRBJ1-1	TRBD1	TRBV2	.	TGTGCCAGCAGGATAGTCCAGGGGGCCGATGAAGCTTTCTTT	CASRIVQGADEAFF
TRBJ2-7	.	TRBV12-5	few	TGTGCTAGTGGTTTTTCCGACTACGAGCAGTACTTC	CASGFSDYEQYF
TRBJ2-1	TRBD2	TRBV24-1	.	TGTGCCACCAGTGATTTGCGGCTAGCGGGGCCCAATGAGCAGTTCTTC	CATSDLRLAGPNEQFF
TRBJ1-2	TRBD1	TRBV14	.	TGTGCCAGCAGCCCTGGGACAGTTTCTAACTATGGCTACACCTTC	CASSPGTVSNYGYTF
TRBJ2-7	.	TRBV7-9	many	TGTGCCAGCAGCGGGGACAGCGAGTCAATTCGGGGAGGGGCGTACGAGCAGTACTTC	CASSGDSESIRGGAYEQYF